The clone carrying this TCR beta chain was found a few times. Its target is unknown. Transcripts of RNA were the source for amplifying TCR beta CDR3 regions. The first round was an RT-PCR with HTBI primers, and the second round was a multiplex PCR. TCRdb processed the multiplex PCR reads anew with MiXCR; each CDR3 protein has one entry. The table lists about 370,000 distinct CDR3 sequences, approximately 18% of them singletons. The data originate from a study of Graves' ophthalmopathy and Graves' hyperthyroidism. Germline V gene sequence: CDR1 SGHAT, CDR2 FQNNGV. The CDR3 length is 11 residues. V was pared by 5 bases and J by 9 bases, with 8 bases between. In this cohort's terms, stable hyperthyroidism meant no ophthalmopathy by 18 months of follow-up. PBMCs were isolated by Ficoll-Paque density gradient centrifugation, using about 9.2 ml of fresh peripheral blood as the starting material. General study points: Blood samples also showed most expanded thyroid clonotypes exceeding 0.001 frequency.

The gene calls are TRBV11-2 and TRBJ2-1; D ambiguous. The origin of this receptor is an adult woman with stable Graves' hyperthyroidism. Sequencing used peripheral blood. The CDR3 here is CASSQWSEQFF. The CDR3 DNA follows: TGTGCCAGCAGCCAGTGGTCTGAGCAGTTCTTC.